This T cell receptor beta chain was sequenced during a study of blood T cell repertoires in COVID-19. The wider study: From the United States, Italy and Spain came samples of acute and convalescent COVID-19. Nucleic acid was either cDNA or gDNA, and it came from T cells, B-cell-depleted T cells, or PBMCs.

This CDR3 has 12 amino acids. Germline V gene lookup returns CDR1 SGHRS and CDR2 YFSETQ. Deletions cut 4 bases from V and 6 bases from J, with 9 bases between. Authors' processing steps: Estimated nucleated cell counts came from reference gene primer amplification. Generated by immunoSEQ multiplex PCR, the TCRdb table keeps only in-frame clones and is missing some. V, J and clone size were drawn from that table, and D and trimming were deduced from the DNA. The data contain under 65,000 clones, approximately 90% of them singletons. The receptor comes from a woman aged 80 or older with active COVID-19. The V and J genes are TRBV5-1 and TRBJ2-3; D uncertain. Sequences were obtained from peripheral blood. The CDR3 is CASSREPDTQYF. The CDR3 DNA reads as TGCGCCAGCAGCCGAGAGCCCGATACGCAGTATTTT.